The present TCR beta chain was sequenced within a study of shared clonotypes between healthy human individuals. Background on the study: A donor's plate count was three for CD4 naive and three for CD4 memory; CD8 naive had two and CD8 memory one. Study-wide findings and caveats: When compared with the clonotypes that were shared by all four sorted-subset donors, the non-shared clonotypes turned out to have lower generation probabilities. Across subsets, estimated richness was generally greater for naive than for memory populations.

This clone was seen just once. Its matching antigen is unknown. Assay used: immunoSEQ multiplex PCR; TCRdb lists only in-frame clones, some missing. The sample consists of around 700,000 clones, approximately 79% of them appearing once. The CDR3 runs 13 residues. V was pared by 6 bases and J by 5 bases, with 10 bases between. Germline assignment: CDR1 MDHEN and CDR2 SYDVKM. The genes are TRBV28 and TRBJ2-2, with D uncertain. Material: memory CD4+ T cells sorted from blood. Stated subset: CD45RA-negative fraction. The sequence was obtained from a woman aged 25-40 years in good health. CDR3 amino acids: CASRRIGTGELFF. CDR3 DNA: TGTGCCAGCAGGCGAATCGGGACCGGGGAGCTGTTTTTT.